This TCR beta chain was identified during a study of T-cell reconstitution after alpha-beta-depleted transplantation in children. Germline values: CDR1 LGHNA, CDR2 YSLEER. The V and J ends lost 0 bases and 2 bases respectively, with 19 bases between them. This CDR3 has 18 residues. In this sample, this clonotype turned up a few times. Unique molecular identifiers were used to barcode this TCRbeta library. TCRdb fed the PCR reads into MiXCR, producing one record per CDR3 protein. This table holds 550,000 to 600,000 distinct CDR3 sequences, under 25% found once. The chain is built from TRBV4-3 and TRBJ2-5; no firm D call. The starting material was PBMCs, mostly from graft donor cells, obtained 360 days after TCRalphabeta/CD19-depleted stem cell transplant. This TCR was sampled from a boy in the first two years of life who had a stem cell transplant for acute myeloid leukemia, so the T cells may come from the graft donor. In DNA form, the CDR3 reads TGCGCCAGCAGCCAAGAGGCCCTGGGCGCCCAAAGGCAAGAGACCCAGTACTTC. It is translated as CASSQEALGAQRQETQYF.